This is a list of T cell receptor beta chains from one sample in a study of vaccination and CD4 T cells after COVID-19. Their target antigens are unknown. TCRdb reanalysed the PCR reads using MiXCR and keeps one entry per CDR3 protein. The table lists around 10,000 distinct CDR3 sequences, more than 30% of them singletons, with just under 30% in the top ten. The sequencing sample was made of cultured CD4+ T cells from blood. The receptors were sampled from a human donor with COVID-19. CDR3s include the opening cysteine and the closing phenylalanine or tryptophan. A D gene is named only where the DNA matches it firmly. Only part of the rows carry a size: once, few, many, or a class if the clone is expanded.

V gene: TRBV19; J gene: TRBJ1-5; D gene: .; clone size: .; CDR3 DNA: TGTGCCAGTAGTCCCCTTGATCAGCCCCAGCATTTT; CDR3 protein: CASSPLDQPQHF
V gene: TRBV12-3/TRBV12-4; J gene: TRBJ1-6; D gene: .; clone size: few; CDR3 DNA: TGTGCCAGCAAGAAAAGGGGTTCACCCCTCCACTTT; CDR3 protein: CASKKRGSPLHF
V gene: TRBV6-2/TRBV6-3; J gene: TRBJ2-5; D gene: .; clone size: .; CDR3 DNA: TGTGCCAGCGGGCAGGAGACCCAGTACTTC; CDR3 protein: CASGQETQYF
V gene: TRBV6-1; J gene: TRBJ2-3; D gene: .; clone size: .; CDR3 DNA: TGTGCCAGCCACGGGGAGCAACGTTCAGATACGCAGTATTTT; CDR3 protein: CASHGEQRSDTQYF
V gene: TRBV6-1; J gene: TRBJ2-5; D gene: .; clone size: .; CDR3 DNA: TGTGCCAGCACCTACAAGGGCCGGGGGGAGACCCAGTACTTC; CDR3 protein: CASTYKGRGETQYF
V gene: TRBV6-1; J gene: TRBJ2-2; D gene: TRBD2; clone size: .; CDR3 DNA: TGTGCCAGCAGAACCACTAGCGGGGGTACCGGGGAGCTGTTTTTT; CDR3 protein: CASRTTSGGTGELFF
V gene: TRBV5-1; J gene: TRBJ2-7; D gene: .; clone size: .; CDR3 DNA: TGCGCCAGCAGCTTGGAGGGGAGCTCCTACGAGCAGTACTTC; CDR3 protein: CASSLEGSSYEQYF
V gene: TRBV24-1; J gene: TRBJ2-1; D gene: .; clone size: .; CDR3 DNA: TGTGCCACCAGTGATTTGAGGGGGGACCGGAATGAGCAGTTCTTC; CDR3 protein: CATSDLRGDRNEQFF
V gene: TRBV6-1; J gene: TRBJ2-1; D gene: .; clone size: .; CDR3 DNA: TGTGCCAGCAGTACCGGTGGGGGTCGGCCCAATGAGCAGTTCTTC; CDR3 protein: CASSTGGGRPNEQFF
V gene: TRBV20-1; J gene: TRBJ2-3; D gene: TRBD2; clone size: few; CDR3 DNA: TGCAGTGCTAGAGATCGATCGAGCGGGGGGGGAAGCACAGATACGCAGTATTTT; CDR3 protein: CSARDRSSGGGSTDTQYF
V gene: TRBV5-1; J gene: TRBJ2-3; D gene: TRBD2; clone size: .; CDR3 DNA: TGCGCCAGCAGCTCCGGCGGGGGGAACACAGATACGCAGTATTTT; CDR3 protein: CASSSGGGNTDTQYF
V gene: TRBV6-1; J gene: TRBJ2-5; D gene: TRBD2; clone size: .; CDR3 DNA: TGTGCCAGCAGTGTGCGGGGGGGAGAGACCCAGTACTTC; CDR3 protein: CASSVRGGETQYF
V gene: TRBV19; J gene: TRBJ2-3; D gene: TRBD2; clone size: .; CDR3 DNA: TGTGCCAGTAGTTTGTTGACTAGCGGAGGCACAGATACGCAGTATTTT; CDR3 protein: CASSLLTSGGTDTQYF
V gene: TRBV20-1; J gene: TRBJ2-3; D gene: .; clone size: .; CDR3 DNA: TGCAGTGCTAGAGATGCAACAGAGATCACAGATACGCAGTATTTT; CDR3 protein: CSARDATEITDTQYF
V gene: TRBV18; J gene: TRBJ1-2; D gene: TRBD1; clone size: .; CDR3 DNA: TGTGCCAGCTCCCTTACAGGGGGCGATAACTATGGCTACACCTTC; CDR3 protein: CASSLTGGDNYGYTF
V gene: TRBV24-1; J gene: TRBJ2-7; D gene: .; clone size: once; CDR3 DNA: TGTGCCACCAGTGATTTCTACGAGCAGTACTTC; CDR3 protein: CATSDFYEQYF
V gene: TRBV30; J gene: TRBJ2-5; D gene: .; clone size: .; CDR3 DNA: TGTGCCTGGGGCCCCAACGCAGAGACCCAGTACTTC; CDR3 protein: CAWGPNAETQYF
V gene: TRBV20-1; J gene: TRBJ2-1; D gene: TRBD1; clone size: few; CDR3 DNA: TGCAGTGCTAGTCCAGGGGGCGGAGGATACAATGAGCAGTTCTTC; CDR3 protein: CSASPGGGGYNEQFF